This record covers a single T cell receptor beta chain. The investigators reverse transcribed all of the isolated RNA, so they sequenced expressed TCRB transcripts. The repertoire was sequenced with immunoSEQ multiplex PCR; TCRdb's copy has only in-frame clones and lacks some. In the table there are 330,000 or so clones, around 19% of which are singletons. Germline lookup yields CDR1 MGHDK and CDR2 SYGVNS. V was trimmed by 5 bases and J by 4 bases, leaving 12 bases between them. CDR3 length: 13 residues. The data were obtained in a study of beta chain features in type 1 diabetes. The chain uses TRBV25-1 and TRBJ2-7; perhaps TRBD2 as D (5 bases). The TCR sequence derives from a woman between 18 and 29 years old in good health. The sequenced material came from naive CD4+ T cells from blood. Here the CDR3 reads CASSLPPGYEQYF. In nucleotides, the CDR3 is TGTGCCAGCAGTCTACCTCCGGGGTACGAGCAGTACTTC.